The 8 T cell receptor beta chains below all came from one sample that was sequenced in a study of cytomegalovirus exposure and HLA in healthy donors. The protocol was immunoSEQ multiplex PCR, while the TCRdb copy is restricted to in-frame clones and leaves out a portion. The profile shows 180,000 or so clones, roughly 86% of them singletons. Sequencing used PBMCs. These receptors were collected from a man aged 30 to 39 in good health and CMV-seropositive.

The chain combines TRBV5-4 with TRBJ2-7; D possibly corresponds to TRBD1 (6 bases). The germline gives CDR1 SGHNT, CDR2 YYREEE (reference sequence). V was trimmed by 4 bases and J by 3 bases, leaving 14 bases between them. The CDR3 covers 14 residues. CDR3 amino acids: CASSPIETGYEQYF. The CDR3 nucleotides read TGTGCCAGCAGCCCGATTGAGACAGGCTACGAGCAGTACTTC.

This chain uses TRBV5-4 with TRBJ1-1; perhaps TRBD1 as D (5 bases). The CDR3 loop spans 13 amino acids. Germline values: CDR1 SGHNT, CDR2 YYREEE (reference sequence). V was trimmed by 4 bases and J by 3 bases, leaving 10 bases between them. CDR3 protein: CASSGGPDTEAFF. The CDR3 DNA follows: TGTGCCAGCAGCGGGGGACCCGACACTGAAGCTTTCTTT.

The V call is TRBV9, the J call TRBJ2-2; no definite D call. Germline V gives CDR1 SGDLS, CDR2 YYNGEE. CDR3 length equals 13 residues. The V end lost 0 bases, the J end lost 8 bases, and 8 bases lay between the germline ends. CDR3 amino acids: CASSVAEWGELFF. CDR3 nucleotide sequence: TGTGCCAGCAGCGTAGCTGAGTGGGGGGAGCTGTTTTTT.

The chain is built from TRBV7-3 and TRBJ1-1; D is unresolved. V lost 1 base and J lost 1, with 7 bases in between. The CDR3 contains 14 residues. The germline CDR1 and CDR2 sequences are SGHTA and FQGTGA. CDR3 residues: CASSLSATNTEAFF. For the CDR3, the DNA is TGTGCCAGCAGCTTAAGCGCGACGAACACTGAAGCTTTCTTT.

Here the CDR3 DNA reads TGTGCCAGCAGGGGGCCAGCGGGGGCTTCTCGCACAGATACGCAGTATTTT. Translation gives CASRGPAGASRTDTQYF. V is TRBV2 and J is TRBJ2-3; 8 nucleotides agree with TRBD2. Germline V gives CDR1 SNHLY, CDR2 FYNNEI. The trim removed 6 bases at V and 1 base at J, leaving 12 bases unmatched. The CDR3 contains 17 residues.

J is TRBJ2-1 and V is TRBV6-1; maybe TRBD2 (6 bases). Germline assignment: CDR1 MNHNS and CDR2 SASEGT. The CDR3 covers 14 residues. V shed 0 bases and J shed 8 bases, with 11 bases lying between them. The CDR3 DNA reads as TGTGCCAGCAGTGAAGCCGGGAGAAGGGATGAGCAGTTCTTC. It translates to CASSEAGRRDEQFF.

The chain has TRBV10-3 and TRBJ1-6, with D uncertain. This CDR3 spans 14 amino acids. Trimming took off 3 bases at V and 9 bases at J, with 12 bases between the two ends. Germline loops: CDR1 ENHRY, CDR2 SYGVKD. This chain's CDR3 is CAISDHQSGSPLHF. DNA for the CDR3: TGTGCCATCAGTGATCATCAAAGTGGTTCACCCCTCCACTTT.

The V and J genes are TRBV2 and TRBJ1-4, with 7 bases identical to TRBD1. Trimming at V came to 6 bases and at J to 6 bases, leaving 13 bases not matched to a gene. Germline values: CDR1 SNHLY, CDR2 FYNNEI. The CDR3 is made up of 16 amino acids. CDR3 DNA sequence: TGTGCCAGCAGGACCGGGACAGCATCGGGGTATGAAAAACTGTTTTTT. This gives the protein CASRTGTASGYEKLFF.